This TCR beta chain appears in the sequencing data of a study of blood T cell repertoires in COVID-19. With 6 bases clipped from V and 7 bases from J, the junction kept 0 bases outside the gene matches. The length of the CDR3 is 11 residues. CDR1 is SQVTM, CDR2 ANQGSEA, per germline. TCRdb keeps only in-frame clones here, not all; method: immunoSEQ multiplex PCR. The repertoire holds more than 200,000 clones, with 65% to 90% as singletons. The source is an elderly man with acute or convalescent COVID-19. The rearrangement joins TRBV29-1 to TRBJ2-4; TRBD1 aligns across 10 bases. The sequenced sample consisted of peripheral blood. CDR3: CSVGQGNIQYF. As DNA, the CDR3 is TGCAGCGTGGGACAGGGGAACATTCAGTACTTC.